This T cell receptor beta chain was sequenced for a study of lymphopenia after photon versus proton radiotherapy. Findings and caveats of the study: Post-nadir diversity loss with photons came from oligoclonal expansion, particularly CD8+ Temra cells.

Germline V lookup: CDR1 SGHDT, CDR2 YYEEEE. This CDR3 contains 15 residues. V lost 0 bases and J lost 0, with 10 bases in between. The assay was immunoSEQ multiplex PCR, and TCRdb's table has in-frame clones only and misses some. The sample carries approximately 12,000 clones, 88% recorded once. In its sample, this clone was seen a few times. Its antigen is undetermined. V gene TRBV5-6 combines with J gene TRBJ2-7, with a weak D call TRBD1 (6 bases). Sequencing used peripheral blood, obtained from a patient treated with photon-based radiotherapy. This TCR was sampled from a man in his fifties or sixties with pancreatic cancer. DNA for the CDR3: TGTGCCAGCAGCTTGGACAGGGTTTTCTCCTACGAGCAGTACTTC. Translating it yields CASSLDRVFSYEQYF.